The 20 T cell receptor beta chains below come from one sample, sequenced in a study of OX40 agonist ivuxolimab in advanced cancers. Assay used: immunoSEQ multiplex PCR; TCRdb lists only in-frame clones, some missing. The sample carries approximately 29,000 clones, 70% to 80% recorded once. This sample comprised CD4+ or CD8+ T cells sorted from blood, obtained in a trial of the OX40 agonist ivuxolimab. The receptors stem from an adult with an advanced solid tumor such as melanoma, head and neck, liver or kidney cancer.

The chain recombines TRBV25-1 with TRBJ2-7, with 7 bases aligning to TRBD2. Losses at the gene ends were 7 bases for V and 0 bases for J; bases not matched to a gene: 6. CDR1 is MGHDK, CDR2 SYGVNS, per germline. CDR3 size: 14 residues. In DNA, the CDR3 is TGTGCCAGCAACGGAGCGGGAAGCTCCTACGAGCAGTACTTC. Translating gives CASNGAGSSYEQYF.

The J gene is TRBJ1-2, the V gene TRBV5-1; 7 positions match TRBD1. The V gene end was trimmed by 5 bases and the J gene end by 5 bases; junction bases not matched to a gene: 6. Germline CDR1 and CDR2: SGHRS and YFSETQ. The CDR3 sequence is 13 residues long. CDR3 residues: CASREATGYGYTF. The CDR3 DNA sequence: TGCGCCAGCAGGGAAGCGACAGGGTATGGCTACACCTTC.

V usage is TRBV4-1 and J usage is TRBJ1-1, with D perhaps TRBD1 (5 bases). This CDR3 comprises 14 residues. The V and J ends lost 1 base and 4 bases respectively, with 10 bases between them. Germline assignment: CDR1 MGHRA and CDR2 YSYEKL. The CDR3 sequence: CASSQGREGTEAFF. The DNA of the CDR3 is TGCGCCAGCAGCCAAGGCAGGGAGGGCACTGAAGCTTTCTTT.

The chain is built from TRBV11-2 and TRBJ2-3; the D is unclear. The CDR3 extends over 14 amino acids. The V end lost 1 base, the J end lost 1 base, and 6 bases lay between the germline ends. In germline, CDR1 is SGHAT, CDR2 FQNNGV. The chain's CDR3 is CASSLGSGTDTQYF. The CDR3 coding sequence is TGTGCCAGCAGCTTAGGTTCGGGCACAGATACGCAGTATTTT.

This clone was seen just once. This chain links TRBV25-1 with TRBJ2-3, with 10 positions matching TRBD2. The CDR3 runs to 17 residues. Germline loops: CDR1 MGHDK, CDR2 SYGVNS. The V gene end was trimmed by 3 bases and the J gene end by 2 bases; junction bases not matched to a gene: 8. CDR3 bases: TGTGCCAGCAGTGATATCTTTACTAGCGGGGTCACAGATACGCAGTATTTT. Its protein product is CASSDIFTSGVTDTQYF.

This clone was seen once. CDR3 loop: CALQGGSGELFF. The CDR3 bases are TGTGCGCTGCAGGGGGGTTCCGGGGAGCTGTTTTTT. This rearrangement joins TRBV7-9 to TRBJ2-2, with a possible D match to TRBD1 (7 bases). CDR1 and CDR2 (germline): SEHNR, FQNEAQ (reference sequence). The CDR3 covers 12 residues. The whole variable domain, filled in from reference TRBV7-9 and TRBJ2-2, reads DTGVSQNPRHKITKRGQNVTFRCDPISEHNRLYWYRQTLGQGPEFLTYFQNEAQLEKSRLLSDRFSAERPKGSFSTLEIQRTEQGDSAMYLCALQGGSGELFFGEGSRLTVL.

This chain joins TRBV7-8 and TRBJ1-2; D uncertain. The germline CDR1 and CDR2 sequences are SGHVS and FQNEAQ. There are 13 residues in the CDR3. V lost 1 base to trimming and J lost 9 bases, with 12 bases between them. The CDR3 here is CASSLDGPLSYTF. The CDR3 nucleotides read TGTGCCAGCAGCTTAGATGGCCCCCTGAGCTACACCTTC. Complete variable domain (other parts from reference TRBV7-8 and TRBJ1-2): GAGVSQSPRYKVAKRGQDVALRCDPISGHVSLFWYQQALGQGPEFLTYFQNEAQLDKSGLPSDRFFAERPEGSVSTLKIQRTQQEDSAVYLCASSLDGPLSYTFGSGTRLTVV.

Sample share makes this clone medium-sized (0.01 to 0.1%). The chain uses TRBV11-2 and TRBJ2-7; 11 bases are shared with TRBD2. From germline, CDR1 is SGHAT and CDR2 FQNNGV. Losses at the gene ends were 3 bases for V and 4 bases for J; bases not matched to a gene: 11. The CDR3 has 17 amino acids. The CDR3 nucleotides read TGTGCCAGCAGCTTTGGGTTACTAGCGGGGGCCGGGTACGAGCAGTACTTC. Translating it yields CASSFGLLAGAGYEQYF.

The V gene is TRBV6-1, the J gene TRBJ1-5, with 7 bases lining up with TRBD1. Germline CDR1 is MNHNS and CDR2 is SASEGT. V was clipped by 6 bases and J by 3 bases; unmatched bases: 8. The CDR3 length is 15 residues. The CDR3 is CASRSDRVPNQPQHF. Written as DNA, the CDR3 is TGTGCCAGCAGGAGTGACAGGGTCCCCAATCAGCCCCAGCATTTT.

The chain combines TRBV29-1 with TRBJ2-5, with D uncertain. The CDR3 has 11 residues. CDR1 is SQVTM, CDR2 ANQGSEA, per germline. V lost 7 bases, J lost 5 bases, and 11 bases lay in between. CDR3 protein: CSALLRETQYF. CDR3 DNA sequence: TGCAGCGCCTTACTACGGGAGACCCAGTACTTC.

The rearrangement uses TRBV10-3 and TRBJ2-3; D is unresolved. From germline, CDR1 is ENHRY and CDR2 SYGVKD. The V end was cut by 5 bases, the J end by 0 bases, with 3 bases between. CDR3 size: 12 residues. The CDR3 DNA reads as TGTGCCATCAGTCCAAGCACAGATACGCAGTATTTT. This codes for CAISPSTDTQYF.

The rearrangement joins TRBV19 to TRBJ1-6; 7 positions match TRBD1. This CDR3 comprises 15 residues. Germline V gives CDR1 LNHDA, CDR2 SQIVND (reference sequence). With 5 bases clipped from V and 10 bases from J, the junction kept 11 bases outside the gene matches. CDR3 amino acids: CASSAGTVPTSPLHF. As DNA, the CDR3 is TGTGCCAGTAGTGCGGGGACAGTACCTACCTCACCCCTCCACTTT.

This clone appeared a single time. The V gene is TRBV5-6, the J gene TRBJ2-7; 9 bases line up with TRBD1. Looked up from germline, CDR1 is SGHDT and CDR2 is YYEEEE. The CDR3 runs 16 residues. The J segment lost 5 bases and the V segment lost 4 bases, leaving 13 bases of the junction unmatched. The CDR3 DNA follows: TGTGCCAGCAGCACCATTACCGGGACAGGGAACCACGAGCAGTACTTC. This codes for CASSTITGTGNHEQYF. The whole variable domain, filled in from reference TRBV5-6 and TRBJ2-7, reads DAGVTQSPTHLIKTRGQQVTLRCSPKSGHDTVSWYQQALGQGPQFIFQYYEEEERQRGNFPDRFSGHQFPNYSSELNVNALLLGDSALYLCASSTITGTGNHEQYFGPGTRLTVT.

The chain links TRBV7-9 to TRBJ2-1; tentative D call: TRBD1 (6 bases). This CDR3 has 14 residues. Germline CDR1 reads SEHNR; CDR2 reads FQNEAQ (reference sequence). V lost 3 bases and J lost 6, with 12 bases in between. The DNA of the CDR3 is TGTGCCAGCAGCTTCCAGGGGTTACCCAATGAGCAGTTCTTC. It codes for CASSFQGLPNEQFF. Together with reference TRBV7-9 and TRBJ2-1, the CDR3 gives the full variable domain: DTGVSQNPRHKITKRGQNVTFRCDPISEHNRLYWYRQTLGQGPEFLTYFQNEAQLEKSRLLSDRFSAERPKGSFSTLEIQRTEQGDSAMYLCASSFQGLPNEQFFGPGTRLTVL.

The chain joins TRBV11-3 to TRBJ2-7; D is ambiguous. The CDR3 has 12 amino acids. Deletions cut 3 bases from V and 4 bases from J, with 7 bases between. Germline-derived CDR1 and CDR2 are SGHNT and YENEEA. The chain's CDR3 is CASSFVEYEQYF. Here the CDR3 DNA reads TGTGCCAGCAGCTTTGTTGAATACGAGCAGTACTTC. The variable domain in full, with the rest retrieved from reference TRBV11-3 and TRBJ2-7, is EAGVVQSPRYKIIEKKQPVAFWCNPISGHNTLYWYLQNLGQGPELLIRYENEEAVDDSQLPKDRFSAERLKGVDSTLKIQPAELGDSAVYLCASSFVEYEQYFGPGTRLTVT.

The rearrangement uses TRBV15 and TRBJ1-6; D remains unclear. The CDR3 totals 14 residues. CDR1 and CDR2 (germline): LNHNV, YYDKDF (reference sequence). Between the trimmed V and J ends, which lost 0 bases and 10 bases, there was a span of 10 bases. The CDR3: CATSRDWENSPLHF. The CDR3 DNA follows: TGTGCCACCAGCAGAGATTGGGAAAACTCACCCCTCCACTTT.

The V gene is TRBV7-6, the J gene TRBJ2-3; D uncertain. Trimming cost V 1 base and J 6 bases, with 8 bases left between them. The germline V gene has CDR1 SGHVS and CDR2 FNYEAQ. The CDR3 totals 13 residues. This CDR3 is CASSLGELDTQYF. The CDR3 DNA reads TGTGCCAGCAGCTTAGGGGAACTGGATACGCAGTATTTT.

V and J are TRBV11-2 and TRBJ2-7; 9 nucleotides line up with TRBD1. Germline trimming cut 5 bases from V and 3 bases from J; bases unmatched to any gene: 20. Germline V gives CDR1 SGHAT, CDR2 FQNNGV. CDR3 length: 19 amino acids. DNA for the CDR3: TGTGCCAGCAGCCCGAGCCTCAATTTCATTGGGGACAGGGACTACGAGCAGTACTTC. This translates into CASSPSLNFIGDRDYEQYF.

This rearrangement joins TRBV5-4 to TRBJ2-7; D is possibly TRBD2 (6 bases). Germline V CDR1 and CDR2: SGHNT, YYREEE (reference sequence). V lost 5 bases, J lost 1 base, and 19 bases lay in between. This CDR3 contains 16 residues. DNA of the CDR3: TGTGCCAGCAGGGGCGGAATTCCTGGGGGGTCCTACGAGCAGTACTTC. Its protein product is CASRGGIPGGSYEQYF. Full variable domain (missing parts from reference TRBV5-4 and TRBJ2-7): ETGVTQSPTHLIKTRGQQVTLRCSSQSGHNTVSWYQQALGQGPQFIFQYYREEENGRGNFPPRFSGLQFPNYSSELNVNALELDDSALYLCASRGGIPGGSYEQYFGPGTRLTVT.

This chain joins TRBV4-1 and TRBJ2-7; D is unclear. CDR3 size: 12 residues. The ends were cut back, 3 bases at V and 6 bases at J, with 9 bases in the middle. Germline lookup yields CDR1 MGHRA and CDR2 YSYEKL. The CDR3 region is CASSQDPTEQYF. In DNA form, the CDR3 reads TGCGCCAGCAGCCAGGATCCCACCGAGCAGTACTTC.